Listed below are T cell receptor beta chains from one sample, sequenced in a study of cytomegalovirus exposure and HLA in healthy donors. Some clones are missing from TCRdb's copy, which holds only in-frame ones; the method was immunoSEQ multiplex PCR. The sample carries approximately 170,000 clones, around 62% recorded once. Sequencing was carried out using PBMCs. All receptors derive from a man aged 40-49 years in good health and CMV-seronegative. The CDR3 runs from the conserved cysteine through the conserved F or W. D genes are given only for firm matches. Not all rows give a size; the values are once, few, many and, for expanded clones, a class.

V gene,J gene,D gene,clone size,CDR3 protein,CDR3 DNA
TRBV6-1,TRBJ2-7,-,few,CASSELFFRDSVSYEQYF,TGTGCCAGCAGTGAACTTTTTTTCCGGGACTCTGTCTCCTACGAGCAGTACTTC
TRBV14,TRBJ1-1,-,-,CASSLQGNTEAFF,TGTGCCAGCAGCCTACAGGGGAACACTGAAGCTTTCTTT
TRBV7-9,TRBJ2-4,-,-,CASSLGDTTLAKNIQYF,TGTGCCAGCAGCTTAGGGGACACTACACTAGCCAAAAACATTCAGTACTTC
TRBV30,TRBJ2-3,TRBD2,-,CAWSVLAGGFTDTQYF,TGTGCCTGGAGTGTACTAGCGGGGGGGTTCACAGATACGCAGTATTTT
TRBV25-1,TRBJ2-7,TRBD1,-,CASSGSRGIHPYEQYF,TGTGCCAGCAGTGGTTCCAGGGGGATTCATCCCTACGAGCAGTACTTC
TRBV28,TRBJ1-5,TRBD1,-,CASTSGTGNQPQHF,TGTGCCAGCACCTCCGGGACAGGGAATCAGCCCCAGCATTTT
TRBV7-2,TRBJ2-7,-,-,CASSLLTGREQYF,TGTGCCAGCAGCTTACTTACCGGGAGAGAGCAGTACTTC
TRBV28,TRBJ1-1,TRBD1,-,CASSLAGQGGTEAFF,TGTGCCAGCAGTCTGGCGGGACAGGGCGGTACTGAAGCTTTCTTT
TRBV7-9,TRBJ1-1,-,once,CASSFRDYSLNTEAFF,TGTGCCAGCAGCTTCCGGGACTACTCCCTGAACACTGAAGCTTTCTTT
TRBV5-1,TRBJ2-3,-,-,CASSFNRGRDTQYF,TGCGCCAGCAGCTTTAATAGGGGTAGGGATACGCAGTATTTT
TRBV18,TRBJ1-4,-,-,CASSLQPGGTNEKLFF,TGTGCCAGCTCACTACAACCCGGGGGAACTAATGAAAAACTGTTTTTT
TRBV19,TRBJ2-3,-,-,CASSVTGRDTQYF,TGTGCCAGTAGTGTGACAGGACGAGATACGCAGTATTTT
TRBV27,TRBJ2-7,TRBD2,-,CASSLIVAGEYEQYF,TGTGCCAGCAGTTTAATAGTAGCGGGAGAGTACGAGCAGTACTTC
TRBV7-9,TRBJ2-5,-,once,CASSKAGGPQETQYF,TGTGCCAGCAGCAAAGCCGGGGGACCCCAAGAGACCCAGTACTTC
TRBV7-9,TRBJ2-2,TRBD1,-,CASSASGTGNTGELFF,TGTGCCAGCAGCGCGTCCGGGACAGGGAACACCGGGGAGCTGTTTTTT
TRBV27,TRBJ1-5,-,-,CASSPRGTSNQPQHF,TGTGCCAGCAGTCCAAGAGGGACAAGCAATCAGCCCCAGCATTTT
TRBV7-2,TRBJ2-1,-,-,CASSFPQYNEQFF,TGTGCCAGCAGCTTCCCGCAGTACAATGAGCAGTTCTTC
TRBV11-3,TRBJ2-3,-,-,CASSAGLLGDTQYF,TGTGCCAGCAGTGCGGGACTCCTGGGAGATACGCAGTATTTT
TRBV15,TRBJ2-3,-,-,CATSRQVQGSDTQYF,TGTGCCACCAGCAGACAAGTACAGGGTTCGGATACGCAGTATTTT
TRBV5-1,TRBJ1-6,-,once,CASSKGQQSPLHF,TGCGCCAGCAGCAAAGGACAGCAGTCACCCCTCCACTTT
TRBV4-1,TRBJ1-2,-,-,CASSQDGPRGYGYTF,TGCGCCAGCAGCCAAGATGGGCCTAGGGGTTATGGCTACACCTTC
TRBV6-4,TRBJ1-1,-,few,CASSYRQDNTEAFF,TGTGCCAGCAGTTATAGACAGGACAACACTGAAGCTTTCTTT
TRBV7-2,TRBJ1-2,-,-,CASSSRWQANYGYTF,TGTGCCAGCAGCTCTCGGTGGCAGGCTAACTATGGCTACACCTTC
TRBV19,TRBJ1-5,-,-,CASRSAGDDQPQHF,TGTGCCAGTAGGTCGGCCGGAGATGATCAGCCCCAGCATTTT
TRBV5-1,TRBJ2-2,-,-,CASSSGRGKDITGELFF,TGCGCCAGCAGCTCCGGACGTGGGAAGGACATCACCGGGGAGCTGTTTTTT
TRBV10-3,TRBJ2-7,TRBD1,few,CAISWTGRDEQYF,TGTGCCATCAGCTGGACAGGGCGCGACGAGCAGTACTTC
TRBV7-9,TRBJ1-5,TRBD1,-,CASSLEGASSNQPQHF,TGTGCCAGCAGCTTAGAGGGGGCTTCTAGCAATCAGCCCCAGCATTTT
TRBV2,TRBJ2-3,-,-,CASSAGERLGEDTQYF,TGTGCCAGCAGTGCGGGAGAGAGGTTGGGTGAAGATACGCAGTATTTT
TRBV18,TRBJ2-5,-,-,CASSPGLMREQYF,TGTGCCAGCTCACCGGGACTTATGAGGGAGCAGTACTTC
TRBV5-4,TRBJ2-5,-,few,CASSLAPQARQETQYF,TGTGCCAGCAGCTTGGCCCCGCAGGCCAGGCAAGAGACCCAGTACTTC
TRBV5-4,TRBJ2-5,TRBD1,-,CASSFLQGASGTQYF,TGTGCCAGCAGCTTCCTGCAGGGGGCGTCGGGGACCCAGTACTTC
TRBV14,TRBJ2-1,TRBD2,-,CASSGGQGRLAGLNEQFF,TGTGCCAGCAGCGGCGGCCAGGGACGACTAGCGGGATTAAATGAGCAGTTCTTC
TRBV2,TRBJ1-2,-,-,CASTEEGNYGYTF,TGTGCCAGCACTGAGGAGGGTAACTATGGCTACACCTTC
TRBV7-9,TRBJ2-7,-,-,CASSLAFGYNYEQYF,TGTGCCAGCAGCTTAGCGTTCGGGTATAACTACGAGCAGTACTTC
TRBV5-6,TRBJ2-7,-,-,CASTRGIGGSYEQYF,TGTGCCAGCACCCGAGGGATCGGCGGCTCCTACGAGCAGTACTTC
TRBV9,TRBJ1-1,TRBD1,-,CASSVEGAANTEAFF,TGTGCCAGCAGCGTAGAGGGGGCAGCGAACACTGAAGCTTTCTTT
TRBV19,TRBJ2-5,-,-,CASSIQANQETQYF,TGTGCCAGTAGTATTCAGGCTAACCAAGAGACCCAGTACTTC
TRBV4-3,TRBJ2-3,-,-,CASSQELAGAPDTQYF,TGCGCCAGCAGCCAAGAACTCGCGGGGGCCCCAGATACGCAGTATTTT
TRBV28,TRBJ2-7,-,-,CASSSPTVPRSYEQYF,TGTGCCAGCAGCTCCCCGACAGTACCCCGCTCCTACGAGCAGTACTTC
TRBV7-2,TRBJ2-3,-,-,CASSLLDPATDTQYF,TGTGCCAGCAGCTTACTAGATCCCGCTACAGATACGCAGTATTTT
TRBV7-2,TRBJ2-3,TRBD2,-,CASSLVAGGTDTQYF,TGTGCCAGCAGCTTAGTAGCGGGAGGCACAGATACGCAGTATTTT
TRBV27,TRBJ2-1,TRBD1,-,CASSLKDRGNHPQFF,TGTGCCAGCAGTTTAAAGGACAGGGGCAATCACCCGCAGTTCTTC
TRBV6-5,TRBJ2-4,-,few,CASTETGLGSNIQYF,TGTGCCAGCACCGAGACGGGACTGGGATCAAACATTCAGTACTTC
TRBV11-2,TRBJ2-1,-,-,CASSLAGVYNEQFF,TGTGCCAGCAGCTTAGCGGGGGTCTACAATGAGCAGTTCTTC
TRBV11-3,TRBJ2-1,TRBD2,-,CASSLDRGGNEQFF,TGTGCCAGCAGCTTAGATCGGGGGGGGAATGAGCAGTTCTTC
TRBV7-8,TRBJ1-1,-,-,CASSLGRNTEAFF,TGTGCCAGCAGCTTAGGTAGGAACACTGAAGCTTTCTTT
TRBV10-3,TRBJ1-5,-,-,CAIKGGGSNQPQHF,TGTGCCATCAAGGGGGGGGGTAGCAATCAGCCCCAGCATTTT
TRBV2,TRBJ2-1,TRBD2,-,CASSPQTAGGSEQFF,TGTGCCAGCAGCCCCCAGACCGCGGGAGGTAGTGAGCAGTTCTTC
TRBV18,TRBJ2-7,-,-,CASSPPLGRGYEQYF,TGTGCCAGCTCACCACCCCTGGGGAGGGGGTACGAGCAGTACTTC
TRBV7-2,TRBJ2-1,-,few,CASSSSGQLYNEQFF,TGTGCCAGCAGCTCAAGCGGGCAACTCTACAATGAGCAGTTCTTC